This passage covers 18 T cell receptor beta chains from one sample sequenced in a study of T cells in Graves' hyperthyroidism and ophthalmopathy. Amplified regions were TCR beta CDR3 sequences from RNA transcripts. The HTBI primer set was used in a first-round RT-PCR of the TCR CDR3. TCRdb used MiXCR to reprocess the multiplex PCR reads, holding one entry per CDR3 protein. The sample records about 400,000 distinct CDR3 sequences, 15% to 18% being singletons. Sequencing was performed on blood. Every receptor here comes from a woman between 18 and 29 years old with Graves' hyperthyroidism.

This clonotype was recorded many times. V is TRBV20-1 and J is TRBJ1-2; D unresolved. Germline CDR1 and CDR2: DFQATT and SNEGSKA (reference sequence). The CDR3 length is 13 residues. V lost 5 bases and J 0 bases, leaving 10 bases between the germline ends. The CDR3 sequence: CSASAFSNYGYTF. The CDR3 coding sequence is TGCAGTGCTTCCGCATTTTCTAACTATGGCTACACCTTC.

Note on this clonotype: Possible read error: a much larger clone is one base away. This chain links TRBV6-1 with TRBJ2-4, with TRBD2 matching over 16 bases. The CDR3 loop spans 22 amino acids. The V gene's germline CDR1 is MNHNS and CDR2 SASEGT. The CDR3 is CTSSEALRGLAGGPRAKNIQYF. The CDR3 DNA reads TGTACCAGCAGTGAAGCGCTTCGGGGACTAGCGGGAGGGCCGAGGGCCAAAAACATTCAGTACTTC.

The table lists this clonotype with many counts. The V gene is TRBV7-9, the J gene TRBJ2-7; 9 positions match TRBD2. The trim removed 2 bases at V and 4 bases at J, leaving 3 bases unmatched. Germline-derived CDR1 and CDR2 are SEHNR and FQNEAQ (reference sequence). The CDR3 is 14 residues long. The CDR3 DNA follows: TGTGCCAGCAGCTTAAGCGGGAGGTTTTACGAGCAGTACTTC. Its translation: CASSLSGRFYEQYF.

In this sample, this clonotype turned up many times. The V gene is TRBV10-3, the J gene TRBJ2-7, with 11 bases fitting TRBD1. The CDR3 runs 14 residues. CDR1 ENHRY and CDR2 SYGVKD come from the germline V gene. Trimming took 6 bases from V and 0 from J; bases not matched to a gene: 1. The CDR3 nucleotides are TGTGCCATCAGGGGGACAGGGGGCTCCTACGAGCAGTACTTC. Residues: CAIRGTGGSYEQYF.

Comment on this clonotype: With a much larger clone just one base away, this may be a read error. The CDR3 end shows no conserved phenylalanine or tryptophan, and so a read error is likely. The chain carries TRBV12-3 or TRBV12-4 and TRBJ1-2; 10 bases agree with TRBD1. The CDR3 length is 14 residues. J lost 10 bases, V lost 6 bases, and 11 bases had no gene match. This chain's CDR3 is CASRDRDRGGVYTL. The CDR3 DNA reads TGTGCCAGCAGGGACCGGGACAGGGGTGGGGTCTACACCCTC.

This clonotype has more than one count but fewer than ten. CDR3 DNA sequence: TGTGCCAGCACTCGCCCGGGGGTCGGGGCCAACGTCCTGACTTTC. Translation: CASTRPGVGANVLTF. The chain couples TRBV28 to TRBJ2-6; a weak D match, TRBD2 (6 bases). Germline lookup yields CDR1 MDHEN and CDR2 SYDVKM. This CDR3 is built from 15 residues. V lost 7 bases and J lost 4, with 14 bases in between.

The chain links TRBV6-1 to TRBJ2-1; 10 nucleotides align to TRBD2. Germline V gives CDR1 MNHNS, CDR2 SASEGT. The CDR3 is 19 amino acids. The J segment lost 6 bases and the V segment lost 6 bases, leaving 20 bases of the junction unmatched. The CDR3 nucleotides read TGTGCCAGCAGGCCTCGGGTGGTGTTAAGCGGGGGGGCCGGCAATGAGCAGTTCTTC. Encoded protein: CASRPRVVLSGGAGNEQFF.

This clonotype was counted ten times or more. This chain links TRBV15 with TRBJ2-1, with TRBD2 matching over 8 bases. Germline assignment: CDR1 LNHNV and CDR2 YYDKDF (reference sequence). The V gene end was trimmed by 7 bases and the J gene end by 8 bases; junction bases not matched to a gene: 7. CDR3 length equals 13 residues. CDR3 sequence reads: CATTSRGGHEQFF. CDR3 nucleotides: TGTGCCACCACCTCCCGGGGGGGGCATGAGCAGTTCTTC.

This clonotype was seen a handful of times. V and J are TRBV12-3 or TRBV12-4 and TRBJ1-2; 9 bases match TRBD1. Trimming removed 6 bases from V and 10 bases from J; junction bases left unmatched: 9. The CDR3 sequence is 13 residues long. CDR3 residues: CASSQQGARAYTF. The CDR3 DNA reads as TGTGCCAGCAGCCAACAGGGGGCGCGGGCCTACACCTTC.

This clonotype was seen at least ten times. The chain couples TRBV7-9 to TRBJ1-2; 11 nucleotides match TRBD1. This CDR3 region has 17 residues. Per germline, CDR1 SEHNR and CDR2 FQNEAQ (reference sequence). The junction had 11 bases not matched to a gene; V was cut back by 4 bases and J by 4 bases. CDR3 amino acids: CASSSDRGQWDPYGYTF. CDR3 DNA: TGTGCCAGCAGCTCGGACAGGGGGCAATGGGACCCCTATGGCTACACCTTC.

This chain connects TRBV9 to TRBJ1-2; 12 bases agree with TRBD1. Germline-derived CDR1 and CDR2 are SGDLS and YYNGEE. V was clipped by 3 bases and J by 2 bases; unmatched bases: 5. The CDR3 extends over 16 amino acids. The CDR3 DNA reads TGTGCCAGCAGCGGGGGACAGGGGGCGCAGAACTATGGCTACACCTTC. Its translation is CASSGGQGAQNYGYTF.

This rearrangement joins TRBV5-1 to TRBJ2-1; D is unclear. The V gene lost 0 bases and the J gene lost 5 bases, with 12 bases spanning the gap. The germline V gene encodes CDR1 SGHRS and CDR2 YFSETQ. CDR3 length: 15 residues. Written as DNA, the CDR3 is TGCGCCAGCAGCTTGGTTAGGCGCAAGAACAATGAGCAGTTCTTC. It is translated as CASSLVRRKNNEQFF.

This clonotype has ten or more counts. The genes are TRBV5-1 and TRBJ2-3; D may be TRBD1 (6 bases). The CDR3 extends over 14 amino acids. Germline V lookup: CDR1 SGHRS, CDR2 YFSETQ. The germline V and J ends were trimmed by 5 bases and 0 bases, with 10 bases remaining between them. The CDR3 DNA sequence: TGCGCCAGCAGTTGGGACACAAGCACAGATACGCAGTATTTT. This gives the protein CASSWDTSTDTQYF.

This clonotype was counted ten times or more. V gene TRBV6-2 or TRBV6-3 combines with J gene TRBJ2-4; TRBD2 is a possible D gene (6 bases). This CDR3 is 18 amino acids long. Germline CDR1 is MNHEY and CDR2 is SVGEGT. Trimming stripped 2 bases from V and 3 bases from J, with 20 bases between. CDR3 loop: CASSYTMGREIGKNIQYF. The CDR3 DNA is TGTGCCAGCAGTTACACGATGGGACGGGAGATTGGCAAAAACATTCAGTACTTC.

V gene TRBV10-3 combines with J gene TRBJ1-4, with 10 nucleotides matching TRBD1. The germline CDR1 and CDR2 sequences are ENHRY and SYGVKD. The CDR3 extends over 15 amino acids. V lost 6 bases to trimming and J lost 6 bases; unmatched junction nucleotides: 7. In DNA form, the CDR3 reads TGTGCCATCAGATCCCCCGGGACAGGGGATGAAAAACTGTTTTTT. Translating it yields CAIRSPGTGDEKLFF.

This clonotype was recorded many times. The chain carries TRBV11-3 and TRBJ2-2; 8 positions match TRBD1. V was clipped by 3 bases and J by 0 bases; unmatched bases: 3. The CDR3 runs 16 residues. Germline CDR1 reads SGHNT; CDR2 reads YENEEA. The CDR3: CASSFQGAANTGELFF. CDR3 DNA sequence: TGTGCCAGCAGCTTTCAGGGGGCTGCGAACACCGGGGAGCTGTTTTTT.

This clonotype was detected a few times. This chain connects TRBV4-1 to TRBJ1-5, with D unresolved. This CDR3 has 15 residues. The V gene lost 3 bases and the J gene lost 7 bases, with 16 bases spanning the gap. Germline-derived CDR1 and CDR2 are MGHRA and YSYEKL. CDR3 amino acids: CASSQRVLSRQPQHF. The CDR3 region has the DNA TGCGCCAGCAGCCAGAGGGTCCTCTCCAGGCAGCCCCAGCATTTT.

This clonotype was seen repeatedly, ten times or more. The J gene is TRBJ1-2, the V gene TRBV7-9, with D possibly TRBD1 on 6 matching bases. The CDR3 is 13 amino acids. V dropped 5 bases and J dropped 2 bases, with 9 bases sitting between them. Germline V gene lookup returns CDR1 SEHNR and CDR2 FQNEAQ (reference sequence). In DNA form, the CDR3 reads TGTGCCAGCAGCCAACAGGGAAACTATGGCTACACCTTC. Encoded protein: CASSQQGNYGYTF.